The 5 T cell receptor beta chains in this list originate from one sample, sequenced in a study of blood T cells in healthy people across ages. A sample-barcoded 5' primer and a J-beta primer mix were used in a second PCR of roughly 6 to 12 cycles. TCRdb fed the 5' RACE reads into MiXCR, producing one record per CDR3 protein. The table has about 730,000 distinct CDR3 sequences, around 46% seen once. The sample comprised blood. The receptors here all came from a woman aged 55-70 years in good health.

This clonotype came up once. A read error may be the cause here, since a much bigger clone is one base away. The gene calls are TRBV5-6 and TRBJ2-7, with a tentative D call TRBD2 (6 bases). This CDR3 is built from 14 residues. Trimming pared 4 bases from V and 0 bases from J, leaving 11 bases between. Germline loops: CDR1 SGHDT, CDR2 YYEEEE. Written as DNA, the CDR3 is TGTGCCAGCAGCGCGGCGGGGAGCTCCTACGAGCAGTACTTC. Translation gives CASSAAGSSYEQYF.

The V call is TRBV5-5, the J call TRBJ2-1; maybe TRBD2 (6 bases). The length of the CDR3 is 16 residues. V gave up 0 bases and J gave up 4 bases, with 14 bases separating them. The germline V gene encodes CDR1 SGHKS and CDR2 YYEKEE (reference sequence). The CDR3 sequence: CASSLAVGSGYNEQFF. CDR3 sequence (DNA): TGTGCCAGCAGCTTGGCCGTCGGGAGTGGTTACAATGAGCAGTTCTTC. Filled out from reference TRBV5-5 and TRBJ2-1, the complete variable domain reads DAGVTQSPTHLIKTRGQQVTLRCSPISGHKSVSWYQQVLGQGPQFIFQYYEKEERGRGNFPDRFSARQFPNYSSELNVNALLLGDSALYLCASSLAVGSGYNEQFFGPGTRLTVL.

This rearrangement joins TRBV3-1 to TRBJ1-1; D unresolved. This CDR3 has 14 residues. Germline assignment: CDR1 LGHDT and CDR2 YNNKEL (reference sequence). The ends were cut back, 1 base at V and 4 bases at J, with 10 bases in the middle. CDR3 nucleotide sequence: TGTGCCAGCAGCCAAGCGGGTACTGGCACTGAAGCTTTCTTT. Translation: CASSQAGTGTEAFF.

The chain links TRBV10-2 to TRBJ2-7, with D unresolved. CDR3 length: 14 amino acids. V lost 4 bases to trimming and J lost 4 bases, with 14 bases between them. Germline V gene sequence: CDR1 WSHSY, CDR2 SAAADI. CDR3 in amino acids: CASSVGRRGYEQYF. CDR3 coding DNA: TGCGCCAGCAGTGTCGGACGGCGTGGGTACGAGCAGTACTTC.

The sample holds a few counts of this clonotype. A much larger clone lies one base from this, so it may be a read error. CDR3 loop: CSPKRAIRTQYF. The DNA for the CDR3 is TGCAGTCCCAAGCGGGCCATTCGGACCCAGTACTTC. The chain joins TRBV29-1 to TRBJ2-5, with D tentatively TRBD2 (6 bases). The V gene's germline CDR1 is SQVTM and CDR2 ANQGSEA. The CDR3 totals 12 residues. The whole variable domain, remainder taken from reference TRBV29-1 and TRBJ2-5, is SAVISQKPSRDICQRGTSLTIQCQVDSQVTMMFWYRQQPGQSLTLIATANQGSEATYESGFVIDKFPISRPNLTFSTLTVSNMSPEDSSIYLCSPKRAIRTQYFGPGTRLLVL.